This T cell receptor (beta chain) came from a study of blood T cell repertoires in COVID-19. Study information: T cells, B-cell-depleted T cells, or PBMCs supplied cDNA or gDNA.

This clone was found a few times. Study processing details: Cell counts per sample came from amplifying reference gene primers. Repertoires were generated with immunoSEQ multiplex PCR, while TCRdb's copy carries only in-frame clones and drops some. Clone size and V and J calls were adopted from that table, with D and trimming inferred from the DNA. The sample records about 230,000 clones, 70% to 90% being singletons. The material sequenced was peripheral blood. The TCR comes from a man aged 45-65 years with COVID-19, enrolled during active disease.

Written as DNA, the CDR3 is TGTGCCAGCAGCCTTGGGGTAGCAGGGGAGCAGTACTTC. As protein: CASSLGVAGEQYF. This sequence joins TRBV14 and TRBJ2-7, with D tentatively TRBD1 (5 bases). Germline CDR1 and CDR2: SGHDN and FVKESK. The CDR3 spans 13 residues. V was pared by 4 bases and J by 7 bases, with 14 bases between.